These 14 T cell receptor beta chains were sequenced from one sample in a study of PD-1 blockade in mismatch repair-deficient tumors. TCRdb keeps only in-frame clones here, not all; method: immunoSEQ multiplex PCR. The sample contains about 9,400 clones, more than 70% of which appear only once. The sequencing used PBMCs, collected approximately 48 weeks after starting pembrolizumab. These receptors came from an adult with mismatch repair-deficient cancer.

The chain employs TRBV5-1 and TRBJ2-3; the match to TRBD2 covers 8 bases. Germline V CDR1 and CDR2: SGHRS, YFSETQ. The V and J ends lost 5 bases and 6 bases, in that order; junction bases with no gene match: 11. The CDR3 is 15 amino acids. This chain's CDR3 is CASRRDGGDLDTQYF. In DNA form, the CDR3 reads TGCGCCAGCAGGCGTGACGGGGGGGACTTGGATACGCAGTATTTT.

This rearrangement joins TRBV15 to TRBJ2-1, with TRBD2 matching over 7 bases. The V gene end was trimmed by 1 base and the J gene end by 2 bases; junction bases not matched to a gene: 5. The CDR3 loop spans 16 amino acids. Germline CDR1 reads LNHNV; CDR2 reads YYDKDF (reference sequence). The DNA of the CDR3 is TGTGCCACCAGCAGAGCTAGCGGAGGGGCCTACAATGAGCAGTTCTTC. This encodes CATSRASGGAYNEQFF.

The CDR3 loop is CASNVRQDGGYGYTF. In nucleotides, the CDR3 is TGTGCCAGCAACGTACGACAGGACGGCGGCTATGGCTACACCTTC. The chain is built from TRBV28 and TRBJ1-2; possibly TRBD1 for D (6 bases). The V gene lost 7 bases and the J gene lost 4 bases, with 19 bases spanning the gap. The CDR3 consists of 15 residues. Looked up from germline, CDR1 is MDHEN and CDR2 is SYDVKM.

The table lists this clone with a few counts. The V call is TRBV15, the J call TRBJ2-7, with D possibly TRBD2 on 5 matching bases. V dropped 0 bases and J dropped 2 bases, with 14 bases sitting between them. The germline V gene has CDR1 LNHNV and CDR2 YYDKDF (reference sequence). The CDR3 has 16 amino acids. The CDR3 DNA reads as TGTGCCACCAGCAGAGAGTTACTAGGACCCACCTACGAGCAGTACTTC. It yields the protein CATSRELLGPTYEQYF.

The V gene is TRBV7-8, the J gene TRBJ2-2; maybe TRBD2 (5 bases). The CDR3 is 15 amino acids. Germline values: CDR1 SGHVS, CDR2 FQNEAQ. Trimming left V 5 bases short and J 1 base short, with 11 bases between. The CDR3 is CASSPRTGNTGELFF. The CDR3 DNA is TGTGCCAGCAGCCCCCGGACTGGGAACACCGGGGAGCTGTTTTTT.

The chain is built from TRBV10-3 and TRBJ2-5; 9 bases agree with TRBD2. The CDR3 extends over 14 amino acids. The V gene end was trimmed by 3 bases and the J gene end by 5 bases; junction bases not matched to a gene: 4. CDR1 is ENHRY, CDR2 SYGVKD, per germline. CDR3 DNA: TGTGCCATCAGTGATAGTAGCGGGGGTGAGACCCAGTACTTC. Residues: CAISDSSGGETQYF.

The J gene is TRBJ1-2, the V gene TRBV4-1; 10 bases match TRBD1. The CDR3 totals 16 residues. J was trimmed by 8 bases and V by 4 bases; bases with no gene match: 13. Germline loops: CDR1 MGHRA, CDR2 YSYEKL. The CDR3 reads CASSPRDRGPLGGYTF. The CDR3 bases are TGCGCCAGCAGCCCCCGGGACAGGGGACCCCTTGGAGGCTACACCTTC.

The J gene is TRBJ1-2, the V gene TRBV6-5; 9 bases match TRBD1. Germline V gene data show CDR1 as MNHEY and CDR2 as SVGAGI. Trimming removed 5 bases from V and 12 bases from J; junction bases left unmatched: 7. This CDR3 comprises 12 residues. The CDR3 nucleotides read TGTGCCAGCAGTGAGGGACAGGGTAAAGACACCTTC. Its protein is CASSEGQGKDTF.

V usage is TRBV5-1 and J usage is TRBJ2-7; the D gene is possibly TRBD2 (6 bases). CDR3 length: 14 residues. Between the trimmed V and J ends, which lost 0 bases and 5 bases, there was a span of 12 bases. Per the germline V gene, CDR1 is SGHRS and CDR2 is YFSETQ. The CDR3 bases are TGCGCCAGCAGCTTGGACGGGAGCATAAACGAGCAGTACTTC. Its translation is CASSLDGSINEQYF.

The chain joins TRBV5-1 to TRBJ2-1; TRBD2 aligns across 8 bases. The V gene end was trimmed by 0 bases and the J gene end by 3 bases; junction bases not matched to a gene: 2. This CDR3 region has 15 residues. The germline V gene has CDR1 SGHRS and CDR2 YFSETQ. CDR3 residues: CASSLAGRGYNEQFF. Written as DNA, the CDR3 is TGCGCCAGCAGCTTGGCCGGGAGGGGCTACAATGAGCAGTTCTTC.

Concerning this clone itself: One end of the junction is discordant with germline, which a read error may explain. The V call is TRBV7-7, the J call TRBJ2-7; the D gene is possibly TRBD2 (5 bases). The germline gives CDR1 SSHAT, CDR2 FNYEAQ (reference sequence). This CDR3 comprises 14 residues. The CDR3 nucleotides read TGTGCTAGCAGCTTATATCCCGGGGCCTACGAGCAGTACTTC. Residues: CASSLYPGAYEQYF.

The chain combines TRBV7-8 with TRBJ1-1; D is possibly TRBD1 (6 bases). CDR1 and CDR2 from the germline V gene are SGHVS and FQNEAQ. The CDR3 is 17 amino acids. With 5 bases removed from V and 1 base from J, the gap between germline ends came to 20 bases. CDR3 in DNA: TGTGCCAGCAGCGCCCACCCCCCGGGACAACAGAACACTGAAGCTTTCTTT. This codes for CASSAHPPGQQNTEAFF.

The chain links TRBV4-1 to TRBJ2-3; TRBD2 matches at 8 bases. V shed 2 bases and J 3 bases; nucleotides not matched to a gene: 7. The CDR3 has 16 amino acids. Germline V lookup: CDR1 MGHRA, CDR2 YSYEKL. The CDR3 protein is CASSQRAGVVTDTQYF. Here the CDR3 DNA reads TGCGCCAGCAGCCAACGAGCGGGAGTTGTAACAGATACGCAGTATTTT.

The CDR3 loop reads CASSIDLRGLRETPYEQYF. The CDR3 nucleotides are TGTGCCAGTAGTATCGACCTTCGTGGGCTGCGGGAGACTCCCTACGAGCAGTACTTC. The rearrangement links TRBV19 to TRBJ2-7, with 7 nucleotides matching TRBD2. V lost 3 bases and J lost 2; bases outside the gene matches: 19. The CDR3 length is 19 residues. Germline CDR1 reads LNHDA; CDR2 reads SQIVND (reference sequence). Combining the CDR3 with reference TRBV19 and TRBJ2-7 gives the whole variable domain DGGITQSPKYLFRKEGQNVTLSCEQNLNHDAMYWYRQDPGQGLRLIYYSQIVNDFQKGDIAEGYSVSREKKESFPLTVTSAQKNPTAFYLCASSIDLRGLRETPYEQYFGPGTRLTVT.